One sample yielded the 2 T cell receptor beta chains listed below, sequenced in a study of CD8 T cells in Susac syndrome. Random hexamers were used to reverse transcribe an amount of about 0.45 to 1 ug RNA. TCRdb re-called the immunoSEQ multiplex PCR reads with MiXCR, one entry per CDR3 protein. This sample carries some 130,000 distinct CDR3 sequences, approximately 95% of them seen once, and the ten largest clones take about 0.18%. The material sequenced was CD8+ T cells from PBMCs. The receptors derive from a human donor with Susac syndrome.

This chain links TRBV3-1 with TRBJ1-2; D may be TRBD1 (5 bases). V lost 5 bases to trimming and J lost 2 bases, with 9 bases between them. CDR1 and CDR2 from the germline V gene are LGHDT and YNNKEL (reference sequence). CDR3 length: 13 amino acids. The CDR3 DNA reads TGTGCCAGCAGCACCCGGGACAACTATGGCTACACCTTC. This sequence encodes CASSTRDNYGYTF.

This chain joins TRBV27 and TRBJ2-1, with unresolved D. This CDR3 has 14 residues. Germline assignment: CDR1 MNHEY and CDR2 SMNVEV (reference sequence). Trimming stripped 2 bases from V and 4 bases from J, with 9 bases between. The DNA of the CDR3 is TGTGCCAGCAGTTTAAGTCCTCTTTACAATGAGCAGTTCTTC. It specifies CASSLSPLYNEQFF.